One sample yielded the 25 T cell receptor beta chains listed below, sequenced in a study of blood T cell repertoires in COVID-19. Sequencing used immunoSEQ multiplex PCR; TCRdb keeps in-frame clones, though not all of them. The table shows under 150,000 clones, with over 75% occurring only once. Sequenced material: PBMCs or T cells enriched from blood (not recorded which). These receptors all stem from a man in his forties or fifties in a cohort exposed to, infected with or recovered from COVID-19 (not recorded which).

This clone was counted a few times. The CDR3 here is CASSYKREDYSTYEQYF. In nucleotides, the CDR3 is TGTGCCAGCAGTTATAAACGGGAGGACTATTCGACCTACGAGCAGTACTTC. V gene TRBV6-8 combines with J gene TRBJ2-7; TRBD2 matches at 7 bases. This CDR3 region has 17 residues. Per germline, CDR1 MNHGY and CDR2 SAAAGT. V was pared by 3 bases and J by 2 bases, with 13 bases of the junction left unmatched.

This chain links TRBV2 with TRBJ1-1; D is perhaps TRBD1 (6 bases). The CDR3 covers 11 residues. V lost 8 bases, J lost 7 bases, and 11 bases lay in between. Germline V lookup: CDR1 SNHLY, CDR2 FYNNEI. CDR3 sequence reads: CASPAGDEAFF. CDR3 nucleotides: TGTGCCAGCCCGGCAGGGGATGAAGCTTTCTTT.

V gene TRBV12-5 combines with J gene TRBJ2-1; D is perhaps TRBD2 (6 bases). Trimming removed 3 bases from V and 8 bases from J, with 17 bases in between. Per germline, CDR1 LGHNT and CDR2 FRNRAP. This CDR3 spans 15 amino acids. The CDR3 region has the DNA TGTGCTAGTGGTTTCCTAGCGAACGTAGGGGATGAGCAGTTCTTC. Translating gives CASGFLANVGDEQFF.

The chain's CDR3 is CSVEGLAGVPVEQYF. The CDR3 nucleotides are TGCAGCGTGGAGGGACTAGCGGGAGTCCCAGTCGAGCAGTACTTC. The chain joins TRBV29-1 to TRBJ2-7; 14 bases agree with TRBD2. Germline values: CDR1 SQVTM, CDR2 ANQGSEA. Germline trimming cut 6 bases from V and 6 bases from J; bases unmatched to any gene: 10. This CDR3 comprises 15 residues.

The chain uses TRBV7-9 and TRBJ2-7; D call uncertain. The CDR3 runs 15 residues. The ends were cut back, 2 bases at V and 3 bases at J, with 14 bases in the middle. The V gene's germline CDR1 is SEHNR and CDR2 FQNEAQ (reference sequence). The CDR3 is CASSLSGGISYEQYF. As DNA, the CDR3 is TGTGCCAGCAGCTTAAGTGGCGGAATCAGCTACGAGCAGTACTTC.

V gene TRBV4-1 combines with J gene TRBJ1-5; 7 positions agree with TRBD1. V lost 0 bases and J lost 2; bases outside the gene matches: 7. Germline CDR1 reads MGHRA; CDR2 reads YSYEKL. This CDR3 has 17 residues. The DNA of the CDR3 is TGCGCCAGCAGCCAAGAAGGAGGGGGCCGGGGCAATCAGCCCCAGCATTTT. The encoded protein is CASSQEGGGRGNQPQHF.

This rearrangement joins TRBV5-4 to TRBJ2-2; TRBD2 might be the D (6 bases). Looked up from germline, CDR1 is SGHNT and CDR2 is YYREEE (reference sequence). This CDR3 has 14 amino acids. Between the trimmed V and J ends, which lost 4 bases and 4 bases, there was a span of 11 bases. The CDR3 nucleotides are TGTGCCAGCAGCACGGACTACCTCACCGGGGAGCTGTTTTTT. It yields the protein CASSTDYLTGELFF.

V and J are TRBV12-3 or TRBV12-4 and TRBJ2-7, with 7 positions matching TRBD1. The CDR3 is made up of 13 amino acids. Germline trimming cut 7 bases from V and 6 bases from J; bases unmatched to any gene: 9. In nucleotides, the CDR3 is TGTGCCAGCACCCGACAGGGAAGGGGCGAGCAGTACTTC. Translated, it gives CASTRQGRGEQYF.

This chain connects TRBV7-3 to TRBJ2-2, with D possibly TRBD2 on 5 matching bases. The germline V gene has CDR1 SGHTA and CDR2 FQGTGA. The CDR3 consists of 14 residues. Between the trimmed V and J ends, which lost 5 bases and 4 bases, there was a span of 11 bases. DNA for the CDR3: TGTGCCAGCAGCCCCGAGAGGGCCACCGGGGAGCTGTTTTTT. The encoded protein is CASSPERATGELFF.

The genes are TRBV19 and TRBJ1-4, with D perhaps matching TRBD1 (6 bases). The CDR3 consists of 17 residues. V lost 6 bases, J lost 2 bases, and 19 bases lay in between. CDR1 and CDR2 from the germline V gene are LNHDA and SQIVND (reference sequence). CDR3 in amino acids: CASRNPGTRRTNEKLFF. The CDR3 bases are TGTGCCAGTAGAAACCCCGGGACAAGGAGGACTAATGAAAAACTGTTTTTT.

The chain links TRBV7-9 to TRBJ2-1; no firm D call. This CDR3 comprises 13 residues. V lost 3 bases to trimming and J lost 4 bases, with 7 bases between them. CDR1 is SEHNR and CDR2 is FQNEAQ in the germline V gene (reference sequence). CDR3 region: CASSLAPYNEQFF. The CDR3 coding sequence is TGTGCCAGCAGCTTGGCACCTTACAATGAGCAGTTCTTC.

The J gene is TRBJ2-5, the V gene TRBV5-1, with D uncertain. The V gene lost 2 bases and the J gene lost 5 bases, with 10 bases spanning the gap. Germline values: CDR1 SGHRS, CDR2 YFSETQ. The CDR3 is made up of 13 amino acids. CDR3 in amino acids: CASSFGEAETQYF. Here the CDR3 DNA reads TGCGCCAGCAGCTTTGGAGAGGCGGAGACCCAGTACTTC. The complete variable domain, with remaining parts taken from reference TRBV5-1 and TRBJ2-5, reads KAGVTQTPRYLIKTRGQQVTLSCSPISGHRSVSWYQQTPGQGLQFLFEYFSETQRNKGNFPGRFSGRQFSNSRSEMNVSTLELGDSALYLCASSFGEAETQYFGPGTRLLVL.

This chain connects TRBV18 to TRBJ1-6; 11 bases align to TRBD1. The J segment lost 7 bases and the V segment lost 8 bases, leaving 7 bases of the junction unmatched. The CDR3 covers 15 residues. The germline V gene encodes CDR1 KGHSH and CDR2 LQKENI. Written as DNA, the CDR3 is TGTGCCAGCACATACGGACAGGGGGCAAATTCACCCCTCCACTTT. This encodes CASTYGQGANSPLHF.

V is TRBV11-3 and J is TRBJ2-7, with D tentatively TRBD2 (5 bases). The germline CDR1 and CDR2 sequences are SGHNT and YENEEA. The V gene lost 0 bases and the J gene lost 3 bases, with 12 bases spanning the gap. This CDR3 is built from 15 residues. The CDR3 DNA is TGTGCCAGCAGCTTAGATCACAGCGGAGGCTACGAGCAGTACTTC. Protein: CASSLDHSGGYEQYF. Looking up the rest from reference TRBV11-3 and TRBJ2-7 gives the full variable domain: EAGVVQSPRYKIIEKKQPVAFWCNPISGHNTLYWYLQNLGQGPELLIRYENEEAVDDSQLPKDRFSAERLKGVDSTLKIQPAELGDSAVYLCASSLDHSGGYEQYFGPGTRLTVT.

By share, this clone ranks as medium-sized (0.01 to 0.1%). This chain links TRBV19 with TRBJ2-7; 7 bases fit TRBD1. The germline gives CDR1 LNHDA, CDR2 SQIVND (reference sequence). The CDR3 extends over 13 amino acids. The ends lost 8 bases at V and 1 base at J; junction bases unmatched: 5. Here the CDR3 DNA reads TGTGCCAGTTCCCCGGACAGGTCCTACGAGCAGTACTTC. Translating it yields CASSPDRSYEQYF.

The J gene is TRBJ2-1, the V gene TRBV6-5; D not certain. This CDR3 has 16 residues. In germline, CDR1 is MNHEY, CDR2 SVGAGI. V lost 3 bases, J lost 8 bases, and 20 bases lay in between. The CDR3 region has the DNA TGTGCCAGCAGTTATGCGGCCCATATATCCGCATATGAGCAGTTCTTC. Its protein is CASSYAAHISAYEQFF.

Notes on this clone: The junction shows a germline mismatch at one end, possibly a read error. This chain connects TRBV5-6 to TRBJ1-2, with TRBD1 matching over 7 bases. The CDR3 extends over 12 amino acids. The germline V gene has CDR1 SGHDT and CDR2 YYEEEE. CDR3 protein: CASSLGDSIPNF. The CDR3 DNA follows: TGTGCCAGCAGCTTGGGGGACAGCATCCCTAACTTC.

The V call is TRBV28, the J call TRBJ1-3; no definite D call. The germline V and J ends were trimmed by 7 bases and 2 bases, with 9 bases remaining between them. CDR1 is MDHEN, CDR2 SYDVKM, per germline. The CDR3 has 13 amino acids. CDR3 in DNA: TGTGCCAGCACCCTAGACCCTGGAAACACCATATATTTT. Translated: CASTLDPGNTIYF.

The chain joins TRBV25-1 to TRBJ2-3, with TRBD1 identical over 7 bases. The germline gives CDR1 MGHDK, CDR2 SYGVNS. The CDR3 consists of 16 residues. V was clipped by 6 bases and J by 6 bases; unmatched bases: 15. The DNA for the CDR3 is TGTGCCAGCAGCCCCACAGGACAGGCCGTAGTGGATACGCAGTATTTT. Translating it yields CASSPTGQAVVDTQYF.

The V gene is TRBV7-6, the J gene TRBJ2-1; D perhaps matches TRBD1 (6 bases). The V end was cut by 1 base, the J end by 8 bases, with 15 bases between. The length of the CDR3 is 15 residues. Germline V lookup: CDR1 SGHVS, CDR2 FNYEAQ. CDR3 sequence: CASSLEGRKGDEQFF. CDR3 DNA sequence: TGTGCCAGCAGCTTAGAGGGGCGAAAGGGGGATGAGCAGTTCTTC.

In this sample, this clone turned up once. J is TRBJ1-5 and V is TRBV5-1; 8 positions match TRBD1. This CDR3 comprises 15 residues. Germline assignment: CDR1 SGHRS and CDR2 YFSETQ. The trim removed 2 bases at V and 7 bases at J, leaving 8 bases unmatched. CDR3: CASSLGQGRGQPQHF. The CDR3 DNA follows: TGCGCCAGCAGCTTAGGACAGGGACGGGGACAGCCCCAGCATTTT.

This clone appeared many times. The chain joins TRBV5-1 to TRBJ1-1; D remains ambiguous. The V gene lost 4 bases and the J gene lost 0 bases, with 16 bases spanning the gap. CDR1 is SGHRS and CDR2 is YFSETQ in the germline V gene. There are 16 residues in the CDR3. The CDR3 nucleotides read TGCGCCAGCAGCCACAACCCCGACACCTTGAACACTGAAGCTTTCTTT. Its protein is CASSHNPDTLNTEAFF.

This chain links TRBV7-3 with TRBJ2-3; perhaps TRBD2 as D (6 bases). CDR3 length: 14 residues. Germline V gives CDR1 SGHTA, CDR2 FQGTGA. V gave up 0 bases and J gave up 4 bases, with 8 bases separating them. The CDR3 sequence is CASSLTGGPDTQYF. CDR3 DNA sequence: TGTGCCAGCAGCTTAACGGGGGGTCCAGATACGCAGTATTTT.

This clone was seen more than once but under ten times. The chain's CDR3 is CASSMGDYGNPSYEQYF. The CDR3 DNA is TGTGCCAGTAGTATGGGGGACTACGGAAATCCCTCCTACGAGCAGTACTTC. The rearrangement uses TRBV19 and TRBJ2-7, with 7 bases identical to TRBD2. J gave up 0 bases and V 3 bases, and 11 bases lay outside the gene matches. The CDR3 totals 17 residues. The germline V gene encodes CDR1 LNHDA and CDR2 SQIVND (reference sequence). Using reference TRBV19 and TRBJ2-7 for the parts outside the CDR3, the full variable domain is DGGITQSPKYLFRKEGQNVTLSCEQNLNHDAMYWYRQDPGQGLRLIYYSQIVNDFQKGDIAEGYSVSREKKESFPLTVTSAQKNPTAFYLCASSMGDYGNPSYEQYFGPGTRLTVT.

The chain is built from TRBV9 and TRBJ2-6; D unclear. V was clipped by 3 bases and J by 0 bases, with 4 bases between them. Germline V gene data show CDR1 as SGDLS and CDR2 as YYNGEE. The CDR3 totals 14 residues. The CDR3 sequence is CASSAYSGANVLTF. The DNA for the CDR3 is TGTGCCAGCAGCGCGTACTCTGGGGCCAACGTCCTGACTTTC.